The T cell receptor beta chain under discussion was sequenced for a study of Graves' ophthalmopathy and Graves' hyperthyroidism. Ten or more counts support this clonotype. V was clipped by 7 bases and J by 4 bases; unmatched bases: 7. This CDR3 is 14 amino acids long. The germline gives CDR1 SGHTA, CDR2 FQGNSA. RNA transcripts were the template, and TCR beta CDR3 regions were amplified from them. Second-round multiplex PCR came after first-round RT-PCR with HTBI primers. TCRdb fed the multiplex PCR reads into MiXCR, producing one record per CDR3 protein. The sample lists around 1.1 million distinct CDR3 sequences, 35% to 40% occurring once. Newly diagnosed, the hyperthyroidism patients had under 2 months' duration and were aged 18 to 65. The diagnostic workup employed clinical symptoms, serum thyroxine, TRAb, thyroid ultrasound and orbital computed tomography.

This rearrangement joins TRBV7-2 to TRBJ2-7; 10 nucleotides match TRBD1. Material for sequencing was peripheral blood or thyroid tissue (not recorded which). This TCR derives from an adult man with Graves' hyperthyroidism. The CDR3 sequence: CASNKRDRGYEQYF. The CDR3 coding sequence is TGTGCCAGCAACAAACGGGACAGGGGTTACGAGCAGTACTTC.